The clone carrying this T cell receptor (beta chain) was observed a handful of times. Its matching antigen is unknown. Preparing the TCRbeta library involved the use of unique molecular identifiers. TCRdb reprocessed the PCR reads with MiXCR, giving one entry per CDR3 protein. The sample has under 450,000 distinct CDR3 sequences, about a sixth seen once; the top ten hold under 30%. V was clipped by 11 bases and J by 10 bases; unmatched bases: 7. This CDR3 contains 11 residues. This record belongs to a study of T-cell reconstitution after alpha-beta-depleted transplantation in children. Broader study findings: TCRbeta diversity was high at day 60 in some patients (a result of surviving recipient T cells and thymic progenitors). By about two months after transplant, alpha-beta T cells reportedly arose from several hundred graft clones that had expanded.

The TCR comes from a boy less than two years old who had a stem cell transplant for Wiskott-Aldrich syndrome, so the T cells may come from the graft donor. The sample here was PBMCs, mostly from graft donor cells, taken 360 days after TCRalphabeta/CD19-depleted stem cell transplant. This chain connects TRBV12-3 or TRBV12-4 to TRBJ2-3, with TRBD1 matching over 9 bases. The CDR3, as DNA: TGTGCCCGCTACAGGGGGCAGGCGCAGTATTTT. Translated, it gives CARYRGQAQYF.